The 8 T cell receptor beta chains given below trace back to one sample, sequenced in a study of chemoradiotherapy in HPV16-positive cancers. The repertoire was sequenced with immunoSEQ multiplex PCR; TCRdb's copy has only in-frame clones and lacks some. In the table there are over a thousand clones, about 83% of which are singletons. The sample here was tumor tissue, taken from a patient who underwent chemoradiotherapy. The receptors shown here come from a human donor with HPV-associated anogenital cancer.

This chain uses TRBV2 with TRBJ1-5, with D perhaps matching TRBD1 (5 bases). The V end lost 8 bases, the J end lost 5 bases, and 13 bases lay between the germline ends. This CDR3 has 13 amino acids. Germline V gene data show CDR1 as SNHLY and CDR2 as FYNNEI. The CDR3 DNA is TGTGCCAGCTCCTGGGGGGGGGATCAGCCCCAGCATTTT. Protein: CASSWGGDQPQHF.

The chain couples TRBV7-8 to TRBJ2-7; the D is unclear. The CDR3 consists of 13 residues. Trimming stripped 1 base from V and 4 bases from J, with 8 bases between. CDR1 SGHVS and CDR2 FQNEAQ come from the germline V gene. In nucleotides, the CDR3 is TGTGCCAGCAGCTTAGTCCCTAAGTACGAGCAGTACGTC. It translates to CASSLVPKYEQYV.

CDR3 amino acids: CASSFQRGAGETQYF. CDR3 in DNA: TGTGCCAGCAGCTTCCAGCGGGGGGCCGGAGAGACCCAGTACTTC. This sequence joins TRBV7-2 and TRBJ2-5; 9 nucleotides agree with TRBD2. CDR3 length: 15 residues. The germline CDR1 and CDR2 sequences are SGHTA and FQGNSA. Losses at the gene ends were 3 bases for V and 4 bases for J; bases not matched to a gene: 6.

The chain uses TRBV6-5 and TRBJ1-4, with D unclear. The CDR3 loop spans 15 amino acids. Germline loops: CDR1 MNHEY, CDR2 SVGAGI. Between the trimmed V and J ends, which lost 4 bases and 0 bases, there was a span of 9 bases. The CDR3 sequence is CASSSTASTNEKLFF. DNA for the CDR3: TGTGCCAGCAGTTCGACGGCATCAACTAATGAAAAACTGTTTTTT.

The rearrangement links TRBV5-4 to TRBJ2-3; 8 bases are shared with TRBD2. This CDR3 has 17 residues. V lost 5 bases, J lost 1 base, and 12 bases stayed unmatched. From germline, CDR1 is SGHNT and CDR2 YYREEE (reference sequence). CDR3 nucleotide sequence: TGTGCCAGCAGTTGGGGAGTAGCGGGACGGGGCACAGATACGCAGTATTTT. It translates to CASSWGVAGRGTDTQYF.

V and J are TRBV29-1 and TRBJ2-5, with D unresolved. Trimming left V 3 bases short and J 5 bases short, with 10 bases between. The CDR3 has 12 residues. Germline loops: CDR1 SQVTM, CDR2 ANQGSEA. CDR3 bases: TGCAGCGTTGATTTTGCAGCGGAGACCCAGTACTTC. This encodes CSVDFAAETQYF.

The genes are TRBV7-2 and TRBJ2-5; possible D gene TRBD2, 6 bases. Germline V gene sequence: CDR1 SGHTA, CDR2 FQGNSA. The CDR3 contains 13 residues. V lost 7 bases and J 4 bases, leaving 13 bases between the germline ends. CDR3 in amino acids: CASNLGGGETQYF. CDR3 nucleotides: TGTGCCAGCAATTTGGGGGGAGGAGAGACCCAGTACTTC.

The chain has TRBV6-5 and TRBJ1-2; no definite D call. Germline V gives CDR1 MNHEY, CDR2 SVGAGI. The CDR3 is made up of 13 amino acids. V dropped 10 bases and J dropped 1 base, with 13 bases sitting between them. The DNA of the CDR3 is TGTGCCACGGCAGAAAGTTTTAACTATGGCTACACCTTC. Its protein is CATAESFNYGYTF.